This TCR beta chain is from a study of blood T cell repertoires in COVID-19. About the research overall: For recovered donors of Cohort 3, there were two negative PCRs, clearance, or symptom resolution. Sources were T cells, B-cell-depleted T cells, or PBMCs; the material itself was cDNA or gDNA.

CDR3 length equals 17 residues. Germline V lookup: CDR1 LGHDT, CDR2 YNNKEL (reference sequence). J lost 3 bases, V lost 4 bases, and 13 bases had no gene match. Produced via immunoSEQ multiplex PCR; TCRdb's table is partial and in-frame only. The data hold about 170,000 clones, with roughly 85% observed a single time. Cohorts were determined from participant-reported clinical history. The TCR was taken from a woman aged 70-85 years in a cohort exposed to, infected with or recovered from COVID-19 (not recorded which). This chain connects TRBV3-1 (or the pseudogene TRBV3-2) to TRBJ2-5; 8 bases fit TRBD2. Input material: PBMCs or T cells enriched from blood (not recorded which). The CDR3 DNA sequence: TGTGCCAGCAGCCCCCCCGGGGGGGGCGGGATAGAAGAGACCCAGTACTTC. It translates to CASSPPGGGGIEETQYF.